This T cell receptor beta chain was captured by sequencing in a study of T cells in Graves' hyperthyroidism and ophthalmopathy (dated by TCRdb to between 2018 and 2021). Describing the broader study: Peripheral blood was sampled at the time of initial diagnosis, prior to any treatment. To identify TCR V-J signatures that set the groups apart, the researchers used a discovery cohort of 100 patients, made up of under 50 with Graves' ophthalmopathy and 57 with stable Graves' hyperthyroidism. Whether ophthalmopathy could be predicted prospectively was tested in an independent validation cohort made up of about 18 hyperthyroidism patients plus 17 patients who later progressed to ophthalmopathy. The roughly 99 discovery patients were divided at random into training and test sets in a 7:3 ratio. In addition, the study compared T-cell repertoires in thyroid tissue and in blood from a handful of Graves' hyperthyroidism patients. Once sampling was done, hyperthyroidism patients were given methimazole at a starting dose of 30 mg daily, whereas ophthalmopathy patients were given high-dose intravenous methylprednisolone. The paper describes TCR Vbeta CDR3 sequencing of roughly 130 peripheral blood samples, made up of under 50 ophthalmopathy patients, approximately 76 hyperthyroidism patients and about 17 progressor patients.

This clonotype was recorded at least ten times. Its antigen is currently not known. No quality values exist for individual bases; no much larger clone is one base distant. The TCR beta CDR3 regions were amplified from the RNA transcripts. The TCR CDR3 was subjected to a first round of RT-PCR using the HTBI primer set and the Qiagen OneStep RT-PCR kit. The libraries were constructed in a second round of multiplex PCR and then size-selected and purified. Libraries were sequenced paired-end with 100 bp reads on an Illumina HiSeq2000. Per the source publication's procedure: SOAPnuke was used to process the raw data, throwing out any read that contained adapters or uncalled bases, had a mean Phred below 15, or lacked an exact constant-primer or identifier match. COPE v1.2.5 was used to merge the high-quality paired reads, and each unique nucleotide sequence was defined as a clonotype. MiTCR v1.1 was used to align the clonotypes against IMGT TRBV, TRBD and TRBJ reference segments. The analysis included only V-J combinations with a frequency above 0.0001, which together covered more than 98% of the repertoires. A TCS score was defined as the ratio of F50 (clonal expansion) to E x V (chaos), with BLOSUM62-based TCRdist applied between CDR3 peptides within each V-J. Welch's t-statistics and random forest reduced roughly 500 V-J features to 10 to 15, which were used in a naive Bayes classifier (R e1071). TCRdb redid the processing of the public reads, applying fastp at Q25 and MiXCR, and retained in-frame beta chains. Merged by CDR3 protein, the rows form single entries marked with the most common genes and DNA. These V and J calls originate from TCRdb's pipeline instead of the authors' own analysis. The sample contains under 400,000 distinct CDR3 sequences, around 18% of them found a single time. Of the sample, roughly 16% falls within the top ten clones.

Including cysteine and phenylalanine, the CDR3 has 12 amino acids. Left in the record is the CDR3 DNA by itself, 36 bases read in frame from the first base. V is shortened by 7 bases, J by 1 base, and the region joining them spans 10 bases. As encoded in the germline V gene (reference sequence), CDR1 is DFQATT while CDR2 is SNEGSKA. General findings and caveats noted by the study authors: In validation, the model predicted progression to ophthalmopathy with over 65% sensitivity and around 72% specificity, a median of 6.5 months before onset. No statistical method was used to set the sample size in advance, and investigators knew the group allocation. In cross-validation, a model built on a 13 V-J signature told ophthalmopathy apart from stable hyperthyroidism with 87.88% sensitivity and approximately 81% specificity, and in testing the same model reached 80%/75%. Blood samples also contained most of the expanded thyroid clonotypes (frequency above 0.001), which suggests that blood repertoires may reflect thyroid immune responses.

In the ophthalmopathy patients, disease was moderately to severely active, with a Clinical Activity Score of 3 or more, a NOSPECS grade of 4 or more, and a duration of less than 3 months. Exclusion was applied to patients with uncontrolled infections, other autoimmune diseases, pregnancy or lactation. Diagnoses were based on clinical symptoms, serum thyroxine and TRAb, thyroid ultrasound and orbital computed tomography. Ficoll-Paque density gradient centrifugation was used to isolate PBMCs from about 9 ml of fresh peripheral blood. Total RNA was extracted using Trizol reagent, and RNA quality was assessed on an Agilent 2100 Bioanalyzer.

The sequencing sample was made of blood. Recombination linked TRBV20-1 to TRBJ2-5; the D match is possibly TRBD1 or TRBD2, with 5 bases aligned in each. This TCR was sampled from a woman in her 40s with Graves' ophthalmopathy. CDR3 protein: CSVDSGQETQYF. The nucleotide sequence reads TGCAGTGTCGACAGCGGCCAAGAGACCCAGTACTTC.